This T cell receptor (beta chain) comes out of a study of molecular identifiers for immune sequencing clone quantification. As concerns this clonotype: Its antigen is as yet unknown. A junction end diverges from the germline sequence, so it may reflect a read error.

TCRdb fed the PCR reads into MiXCR, producing one record per CDR3 protein. Of some 320,000 distinct CDR3 sequences in the sample, 24% were seen once. Findings and limits, study-wide: Clones exceeding 20 RNA copies carried over 99% of effector molecules but under 1% of naive-cell molecules.

This CDR3 has 14 residues. This chain links TRBV12-3 or TRBV12-4 with TRBJ2-3, with 7 nucleotides matching TRBD2. The material sequenced was naive CD8+ T cells from blood, with Jurkat cell RNA spiked in. The subset was: FACS-sorted CD8+CD4-CCR7+CD45RA+ naive T cells. The TCR sequence derives from a human donor in good health. Some libraries in this study had Jurkat cell RNA spiked in. In nucleotides, the CDR3 is TGTACCAGCAGCCCCGGGGGGAACACAGATACGCAGTATTTT. Its protein is CTSSPGGNTDTQYF.